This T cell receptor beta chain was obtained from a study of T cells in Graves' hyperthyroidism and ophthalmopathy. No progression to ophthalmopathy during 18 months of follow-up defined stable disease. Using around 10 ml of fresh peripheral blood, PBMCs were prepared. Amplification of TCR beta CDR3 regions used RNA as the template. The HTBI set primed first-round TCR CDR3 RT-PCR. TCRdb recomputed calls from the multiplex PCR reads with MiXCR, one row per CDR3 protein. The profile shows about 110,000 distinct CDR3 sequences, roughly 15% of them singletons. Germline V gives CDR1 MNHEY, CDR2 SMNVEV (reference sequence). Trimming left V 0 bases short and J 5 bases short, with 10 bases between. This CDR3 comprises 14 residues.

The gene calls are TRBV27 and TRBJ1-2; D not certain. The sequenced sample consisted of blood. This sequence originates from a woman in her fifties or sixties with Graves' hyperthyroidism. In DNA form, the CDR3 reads TGTGCCAGCAGTTTATCCGCAGGCCCATATGGCTACACCTTC. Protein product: CASSLSAGPYGYTF.